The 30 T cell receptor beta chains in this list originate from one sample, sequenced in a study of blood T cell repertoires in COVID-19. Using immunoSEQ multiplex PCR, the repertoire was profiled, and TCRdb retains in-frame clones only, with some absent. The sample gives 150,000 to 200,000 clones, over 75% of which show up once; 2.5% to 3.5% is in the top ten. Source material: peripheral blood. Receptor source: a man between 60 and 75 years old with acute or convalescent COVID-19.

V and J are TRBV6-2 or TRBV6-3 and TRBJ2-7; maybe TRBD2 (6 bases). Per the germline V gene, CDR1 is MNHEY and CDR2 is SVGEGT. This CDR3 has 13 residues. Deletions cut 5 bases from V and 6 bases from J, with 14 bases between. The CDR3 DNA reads TGTGCCAGCAGTAGGTCGGACTACCGCGAGCAGTACTTC. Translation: CASSRSDYREQYF.

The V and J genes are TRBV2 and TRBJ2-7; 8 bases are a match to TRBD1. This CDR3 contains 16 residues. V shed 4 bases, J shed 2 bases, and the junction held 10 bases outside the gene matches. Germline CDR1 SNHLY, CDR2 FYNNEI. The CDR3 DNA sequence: TGTGCCAGCAGTGGCCTACAGGGGGATTTCCCCTACGAGCAGTACTTC. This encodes CASSGLQGDFPYEQYF.

CDR3 protein: CASSVGTGVGKNIQYF. The CDR3 DNA reads as TGTGCCAGCAGCGTGGGGACAGGGGTTGGCAAAAACATTCAGTACTTC. The chain couples TRBV9 to TRBJ2-4; 10 bases align to TRBD1. Germline V gives CDR1 SGDLS, CDR2 YYNGEE. There are 16 residues in the CDR3. The trim removed 2 bases at V and 3 bases at J, leaving 5 bases unmatched.

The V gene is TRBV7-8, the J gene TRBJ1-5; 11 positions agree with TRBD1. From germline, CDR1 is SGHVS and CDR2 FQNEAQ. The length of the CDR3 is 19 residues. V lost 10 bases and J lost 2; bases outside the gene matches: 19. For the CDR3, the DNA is TGTGCCACCGGACAGATCGGGACAGGGGGATTTAGAGGCAATCAGCCCCAGCATTTT. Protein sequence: CATGQIGTGGFRGNQPQHF.

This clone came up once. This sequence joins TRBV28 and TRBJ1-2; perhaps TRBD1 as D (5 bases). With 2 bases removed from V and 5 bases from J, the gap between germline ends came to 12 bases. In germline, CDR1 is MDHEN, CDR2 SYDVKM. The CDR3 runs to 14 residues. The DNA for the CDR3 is TGTGCCAGCAGTTTAGAATATGGGGGGTATGGCTACACCTTC. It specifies CASSLEYGGYGYTF.

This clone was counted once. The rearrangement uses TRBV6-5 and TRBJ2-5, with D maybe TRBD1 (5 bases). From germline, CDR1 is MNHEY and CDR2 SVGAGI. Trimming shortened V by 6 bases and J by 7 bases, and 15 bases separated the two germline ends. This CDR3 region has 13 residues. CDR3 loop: CASRGRGVGTQYF. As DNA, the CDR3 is TGTGCCAGCAGGGGGCGTGGAGTGGGGACCCAGTACTTC.

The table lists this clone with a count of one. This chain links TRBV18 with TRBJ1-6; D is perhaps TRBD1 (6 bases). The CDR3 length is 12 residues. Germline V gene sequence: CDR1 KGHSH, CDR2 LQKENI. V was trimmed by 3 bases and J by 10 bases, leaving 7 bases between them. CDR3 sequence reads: CASSPQGSPLHF. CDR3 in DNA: TGTGCCAGCTCACCGCAGGGGTCACCCCTCCACTTT.

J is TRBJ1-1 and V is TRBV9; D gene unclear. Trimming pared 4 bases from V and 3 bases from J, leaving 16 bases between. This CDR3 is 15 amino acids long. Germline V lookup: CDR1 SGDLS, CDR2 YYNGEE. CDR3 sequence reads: CASSPPGKMDTEAFF. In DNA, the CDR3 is TGTGCCAGCAGCCCCCCGGGAAAGATGGACACTGAAGCTTTCTTT.

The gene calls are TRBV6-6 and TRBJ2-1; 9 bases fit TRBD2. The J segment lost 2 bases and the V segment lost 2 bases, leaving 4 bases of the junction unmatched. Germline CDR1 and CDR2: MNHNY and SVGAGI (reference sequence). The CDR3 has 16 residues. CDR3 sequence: CASSYKAGGTYNEQFF. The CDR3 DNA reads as TGTGCCAGCAGTTACAAGGCGGGGGGGACCTACAATGAGCAGTTCTTC.

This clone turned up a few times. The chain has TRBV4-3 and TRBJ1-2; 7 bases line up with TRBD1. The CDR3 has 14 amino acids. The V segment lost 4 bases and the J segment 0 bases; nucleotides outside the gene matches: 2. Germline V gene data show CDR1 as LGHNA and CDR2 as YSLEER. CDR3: CASSPQGTNYGYTF. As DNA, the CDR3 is TGCGCCAGCAGCCCACAGGGGACTAACTATGGCTACACCTTC.

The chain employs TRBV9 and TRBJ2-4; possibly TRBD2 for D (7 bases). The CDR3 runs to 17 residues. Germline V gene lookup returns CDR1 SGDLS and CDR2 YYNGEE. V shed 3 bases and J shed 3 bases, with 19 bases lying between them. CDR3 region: CASSARGGGSVKNIQYF. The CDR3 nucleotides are TGTGCCAGCAGCGCCCGCGGGGGCGGTTCGGTCAAAAACATTCAGTACTTC.

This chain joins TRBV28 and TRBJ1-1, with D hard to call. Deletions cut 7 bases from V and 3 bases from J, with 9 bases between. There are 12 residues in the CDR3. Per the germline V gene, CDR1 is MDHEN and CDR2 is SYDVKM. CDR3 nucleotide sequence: TGTGCCAGCACCTCGGTCGACACTGAAGCTTTCTTT. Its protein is CASTSVDTEAFF.

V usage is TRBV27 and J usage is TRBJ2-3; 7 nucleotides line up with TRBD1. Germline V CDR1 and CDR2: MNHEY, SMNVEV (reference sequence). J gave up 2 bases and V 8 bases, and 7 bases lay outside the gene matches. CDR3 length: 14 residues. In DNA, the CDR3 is TGTGCCAGCGAAGAGGGACAGTACACAGATACGCAGTATTTT. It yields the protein CASEEGQYTDTQYF.

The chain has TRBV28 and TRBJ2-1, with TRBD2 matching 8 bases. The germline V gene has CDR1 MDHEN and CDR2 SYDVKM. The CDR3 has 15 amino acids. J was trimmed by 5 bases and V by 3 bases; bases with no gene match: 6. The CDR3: CASSFGLAGDNEQFF. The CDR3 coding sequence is TGTGCCAGCAGTTTCGGACTAGCCGGGGACAATGAGCAGTTCTTC.

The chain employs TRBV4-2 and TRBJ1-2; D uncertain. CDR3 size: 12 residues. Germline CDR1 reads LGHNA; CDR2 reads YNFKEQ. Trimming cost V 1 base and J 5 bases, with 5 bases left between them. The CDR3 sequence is CASSQALYGYTF. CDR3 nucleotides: TGTGCCAGCAGCCAAGCCCTATATGGCTACACCTTC.

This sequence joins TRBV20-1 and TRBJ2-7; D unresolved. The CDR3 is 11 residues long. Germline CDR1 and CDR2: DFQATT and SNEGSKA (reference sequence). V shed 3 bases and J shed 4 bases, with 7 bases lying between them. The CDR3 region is CSARTEYEQYF. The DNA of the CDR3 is TGCAGTGCTAGGACTGAATACGAGCAGTACTTC.

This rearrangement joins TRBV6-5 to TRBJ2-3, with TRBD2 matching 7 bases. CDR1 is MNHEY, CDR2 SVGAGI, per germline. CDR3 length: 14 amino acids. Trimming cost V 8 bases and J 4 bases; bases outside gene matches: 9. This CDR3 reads CASPPAGRPDTQYF. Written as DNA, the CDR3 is TGTGCCAGCCCCCCAGCGGGAAGGCCAGATACGCAGTATTTT.

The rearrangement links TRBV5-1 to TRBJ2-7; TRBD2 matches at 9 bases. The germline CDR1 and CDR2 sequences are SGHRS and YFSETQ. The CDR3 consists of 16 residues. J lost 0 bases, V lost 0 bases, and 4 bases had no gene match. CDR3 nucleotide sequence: TGCGCCAGCAGCTTGGAGGCGGGAGGGCCCTCCTACGAGCAGTACTTC. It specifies CASSLEAGGPSYEQYF.

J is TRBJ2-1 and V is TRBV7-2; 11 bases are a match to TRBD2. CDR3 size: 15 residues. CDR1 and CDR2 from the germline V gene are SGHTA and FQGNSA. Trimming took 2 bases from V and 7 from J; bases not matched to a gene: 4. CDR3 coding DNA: TGTGCCAGCAGCTTACCGGGACTAGCGGCGAATGAGCAGTTCTTC. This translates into CASSLPGLAANEQFF. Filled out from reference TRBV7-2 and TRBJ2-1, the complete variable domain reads GAGVSQSPSNKVTEKGKDVELRCDPISGHTALYWYRQSLGQGLEFLIYFQGNSAPDKSGLPSDRFSAERTGGSVSTLTIQRTQQEDSAVYLCASSLPGLAANEQFFGPGTRLTVL.

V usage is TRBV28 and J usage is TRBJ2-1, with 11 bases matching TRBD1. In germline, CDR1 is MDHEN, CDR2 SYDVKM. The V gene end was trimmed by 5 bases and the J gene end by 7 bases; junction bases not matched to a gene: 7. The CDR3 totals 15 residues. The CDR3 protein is CASSPRTGGANEQFF. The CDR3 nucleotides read TGTGCCAGCAGTCCACGGACAGGGGGCGCGAATGAGCAGTTCTTC. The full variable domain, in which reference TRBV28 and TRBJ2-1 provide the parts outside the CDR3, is DVKVTQSSRYLVKRTGEKVFLECVQDMDHENMFWYRQDPGLGLRLIYFSYDVKMKEKGDIPEGYSVSREKKERFSLILESASTNQTSMYLCASSPRTGGANEQFFGPGTRLTVL.

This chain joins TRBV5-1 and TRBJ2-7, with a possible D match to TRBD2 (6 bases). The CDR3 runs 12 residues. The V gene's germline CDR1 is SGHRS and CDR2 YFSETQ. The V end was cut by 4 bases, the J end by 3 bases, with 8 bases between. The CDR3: CASSGGNYEQYF. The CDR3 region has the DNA TGCGCCAGCAGCGGGGGGAACTACGAGCAGTACTTC.

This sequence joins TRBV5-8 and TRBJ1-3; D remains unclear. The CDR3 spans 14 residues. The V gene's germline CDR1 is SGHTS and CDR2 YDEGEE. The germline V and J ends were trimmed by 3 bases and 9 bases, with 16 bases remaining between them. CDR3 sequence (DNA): TGTGCCAGCAGCTCGATAGCGACTCACCGCACCATATATTTT. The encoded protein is CASSSIATHRTIYF.

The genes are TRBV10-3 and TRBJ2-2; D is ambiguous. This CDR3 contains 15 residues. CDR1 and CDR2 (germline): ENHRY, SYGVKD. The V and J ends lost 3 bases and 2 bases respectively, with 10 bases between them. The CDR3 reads CAISDVGQNTGELFF. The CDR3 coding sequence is TGTGCCATCAGTGACGTGGGCCAAAACACCGGGGAGCTGTTTTTT.

In DNA, the CDR3 is TGCGCCAGCAGCTTTAATGGCGGGAGGGGGAATGAGCAGTTCTTC. Residues: CASSFNGGRGNEQFF. V is TRBV5-1 and J is TRBJ2-1; 9 bases align to TRBD2. V shed 2 bases and J 7 bases; nucleotides not matched to a gene: 7. CDR1 SGHRS and CDR2 YFSETQ come from the germline V gene. The CDR3 length is 15 residues.

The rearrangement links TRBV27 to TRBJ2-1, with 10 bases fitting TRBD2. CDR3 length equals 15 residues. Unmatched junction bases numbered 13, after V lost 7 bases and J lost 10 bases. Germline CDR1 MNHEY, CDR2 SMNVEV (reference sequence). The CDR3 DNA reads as TGTGCCAGCATTAGAGCGGGAGGGCCCTCAGGGGAGCAGTTCTTC. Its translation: CASIRAGGPSGEQFF.

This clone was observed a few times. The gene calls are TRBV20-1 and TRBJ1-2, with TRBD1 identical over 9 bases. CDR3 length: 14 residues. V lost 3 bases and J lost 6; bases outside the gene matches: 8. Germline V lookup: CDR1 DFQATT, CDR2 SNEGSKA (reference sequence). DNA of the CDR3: TGCAGTGCTAGTTGGGACAGGGCCATAAATGGCTACACCTTC. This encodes CSASWDRAINGYTF.

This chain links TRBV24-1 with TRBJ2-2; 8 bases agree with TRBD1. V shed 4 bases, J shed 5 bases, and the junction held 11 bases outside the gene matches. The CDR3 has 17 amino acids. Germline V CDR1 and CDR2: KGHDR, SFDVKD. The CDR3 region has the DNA TGTGCCACCAGTGAAACAAAACAGGGGGTGGGTACCGGGGAGCTGTTTTTT. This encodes CATSETKQGVGTGELFF.

The CDR3 DNA follows: TGTGCCAGCAGCCAAGATTCCGTTTCCCTCTATGGCTACACCTTC. Translation gives CASSQDSVSLYGYTF. The chain recombines TRBV14 with TRBJ1-2; D gene unclear. The germline CDR1 and CDR2 sequences are SGHDN and FVKESK. The V end lost 0 bases, the J end lost 4 bases, and 12 bases lay between the germline ends. The CDR3 runs 15 residues.

The CDR3 coding sequence is TGTGCCAGCAGCTTAGATGGGACAGGACGTCTGAACGAGCAGTACTTC. Its protein is CASSLDGTGRLNEQYF. This chain connects TRBV11-3 to TRBJ2-7, with TRBD1 identical over 8 bases. The germline V gene encodes CDR1 SGHNT and CDR2 YENEEA. The CDR3 has 16 amino acids. V shed 0 bases, J shed 5 bases, and the junction held 9 bases outside the gene matches.

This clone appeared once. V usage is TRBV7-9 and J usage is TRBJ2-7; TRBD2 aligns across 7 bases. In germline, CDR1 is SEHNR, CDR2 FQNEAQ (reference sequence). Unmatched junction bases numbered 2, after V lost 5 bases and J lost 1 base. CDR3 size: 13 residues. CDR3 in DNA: TGTGCCAGCAGCGGGGGGGTATCCTACGAGCAGTACTTC. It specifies CASSGGVSYEQYF.